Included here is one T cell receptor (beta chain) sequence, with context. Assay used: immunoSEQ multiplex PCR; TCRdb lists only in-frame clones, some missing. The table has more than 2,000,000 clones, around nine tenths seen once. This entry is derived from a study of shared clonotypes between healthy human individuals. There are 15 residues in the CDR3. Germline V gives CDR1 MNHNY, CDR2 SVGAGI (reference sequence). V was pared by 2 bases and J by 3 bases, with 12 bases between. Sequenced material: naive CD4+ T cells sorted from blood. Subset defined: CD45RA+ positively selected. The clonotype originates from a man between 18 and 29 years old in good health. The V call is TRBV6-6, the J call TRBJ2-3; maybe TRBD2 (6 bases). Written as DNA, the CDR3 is TGTGCCAGCAGTTACGGGCAGGGACTGACAGATACGCAGTATTTT. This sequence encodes CASSYGQGLTDTQYF.